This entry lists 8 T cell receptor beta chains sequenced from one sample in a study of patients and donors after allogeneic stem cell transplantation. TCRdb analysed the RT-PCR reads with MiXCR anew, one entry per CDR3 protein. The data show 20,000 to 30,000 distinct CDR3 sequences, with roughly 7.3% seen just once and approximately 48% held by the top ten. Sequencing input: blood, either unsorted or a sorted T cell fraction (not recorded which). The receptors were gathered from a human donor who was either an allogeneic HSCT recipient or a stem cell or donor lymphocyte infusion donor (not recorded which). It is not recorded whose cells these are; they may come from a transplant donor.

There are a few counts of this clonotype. CDR3 coding DNA: TGTGCCAGCAGCCCACAACGAAGGACAGTTGAAGCTTTCTTT. Its protein product is CASSPQRRTVEAFF. This chain joins TRBV7-9 and TRBJ1-1; D may be TRBD1 (6 bases). The CDR3 spans 14 residues. CDR1 and CDR2 (germline): SEHNR, FQNEAQ (reference sequence). V lost 5 bases and J lost 7, with 17 bases in between. Drawing the rest from reference TRBV7-9 and TRBJ1-1, the complete variable domain is DTGVSQNPRHKITKRGQNVTFRCDPISEHNRLYWYRQTLGQGPEFLTYFQNEAQLEKSRLLSDRFSAERPKGSFSTLEIQRTEQGDSAMYLCASSPQRRTVEAFFGQGTRLTVV.

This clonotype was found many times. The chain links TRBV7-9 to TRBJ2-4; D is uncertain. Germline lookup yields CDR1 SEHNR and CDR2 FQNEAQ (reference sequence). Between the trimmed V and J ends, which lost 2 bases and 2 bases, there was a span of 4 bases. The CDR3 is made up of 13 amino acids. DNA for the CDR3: TGTGCCAGCAGCTTACGGTCCAAAAACATTCAGTACTTC. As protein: CASSLRSKNIQYF.

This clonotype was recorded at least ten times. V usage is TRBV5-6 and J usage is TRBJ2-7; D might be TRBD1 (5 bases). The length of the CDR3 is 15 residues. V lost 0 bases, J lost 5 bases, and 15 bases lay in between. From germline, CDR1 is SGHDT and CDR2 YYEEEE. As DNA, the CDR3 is TGTGCCAGCAGCTTGGCTGGGGCTGGTATCCACGAGCAGTACTTC. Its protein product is CASSLAGAGIHEQYF.

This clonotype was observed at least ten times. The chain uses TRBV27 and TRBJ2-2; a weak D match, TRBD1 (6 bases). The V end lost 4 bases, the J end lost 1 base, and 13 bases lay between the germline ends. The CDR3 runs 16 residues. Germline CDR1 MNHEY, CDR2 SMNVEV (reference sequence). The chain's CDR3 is CASSSRPTGNTGELFF. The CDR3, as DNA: TGTGCCAGCAGTTCCCGCCCGACAGGGAACACCGGGGAGCTGTTTTTT.

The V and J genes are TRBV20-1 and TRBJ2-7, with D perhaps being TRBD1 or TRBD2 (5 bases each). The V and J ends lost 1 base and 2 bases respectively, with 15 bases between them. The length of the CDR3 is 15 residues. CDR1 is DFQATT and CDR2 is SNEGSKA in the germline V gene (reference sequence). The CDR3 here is CSARGAPGPTYEQYF. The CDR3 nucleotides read TGCAGTGCTAGAGGGGCCCCGGGACCGACCTACGAGCAGTACTTC.

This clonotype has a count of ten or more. CDR3 loop: CASSYSWQGPEKLFF. CDR3 nucleotide sequence: TGTGCCAGCAGTTACTCGTGGCAGGGCCCTGAAAAACTGTTTTTT. The chain has TRBV6-2 or TRBV6-3 and TRBJ1-4, with a tentative D call TRBD1 (5 bases). V gave up 0 bases and J gave up 7 bases, with 12 bases separating them. Per germline, CDR1 MNHEY and CDR2 SVGEGT. This CDR3 contains 15 residues.

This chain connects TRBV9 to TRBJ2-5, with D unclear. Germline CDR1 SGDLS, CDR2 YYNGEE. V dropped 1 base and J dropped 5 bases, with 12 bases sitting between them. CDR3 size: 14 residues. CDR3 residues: CASSVRPTIETQYF. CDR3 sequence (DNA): TGTGCCAGCAGCGTACGACCTACAATCGAGACCCAGTACTTC.

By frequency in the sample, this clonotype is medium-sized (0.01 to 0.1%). As DNA, the CDR3 is TGTGCCAGCAGTTTATCGTGGTACTCCACGAGGAGCAATCAGCCCCAGCATTTT. Translation: CASSLSWYSTRSNQPQHF. The chain has TRBV28 and TRBJ1-5; D gene ambiguous. The V gene lost 1 base and the J gene lost 1 base, with 17 bases spanning the gap. Germline CDR1 and CDR2: MDHEN and SYDVKM. The CDR3 is 18 amino acids. The whole variable domain, filled in from reference TRBV28 and TRBJ1-5, reads DVKVTQSSRYLVKRTGEKVFLECVQDMDHENMFWYRQDPGLGLRLIYFSYDVKMKEKGDIPEGYSVSREKKERFSLILESASTNQTSMYLCASSLSWYSTRSNQPQHFGDGTRLSIL.